This T cell receptor beta chain was sequenced during a study of cytotoxic CD8 clonotypes in ibrutinib-treated CLL. Study-wide context: Mean values per sample were hundreds of thousands of productive templates and about 94,000 productive rearrangements. Study-wide findings and caveats: In comparison with age-matched healthy donors, baseline clonality was higher and tracked circulating CD8+ T-cell counts.

The length of the CDR3 is 17 residues. Using immunoSEQ multiplex PCR, the repertoire was profiled, and TCRdb retains in-frame clones only, with some absent. The sample yields 35,000 to 50,000 clones, roughly two thirds seen once. Details on this clone: Its antigen is still unknown.

J is TRBJ1-5 and V is TRBV21-1. TRBV21-1 constitutes a pseudogene. The sequencing here drew on PBMCs, taken after 12 months of ibrutinib treatment. This TCR was recovered from a human donor with chronic lymphocytic leukemia. The CDR3 protein is CASRIRILHWHHQPQHF. The CDR3 DNA reads as TGTGCCAGCAGGATCCGCATACTACATTGGCATCATCAGCCCCAGCATTTT.